The present entry profiles one T cell receptor (beta chain) with its context. As handled by the study authors: Reference gene primer amplification yielded estimated nucleated cell counts. Method: immunoSEQ multiplex PCR; TCRdb's copy keeps in-frame clones and lacks some. V, J and clone size derive from that table, while D and trimming were established from the DNA sequence. Seen here are approximately 340,000 clones, roughly 90% observed once, and the top ten hold 9.9%. Seattle participants joined during active infection and were tracked over time. The data stem from a study of blood T cell repertoires in COVID-19. Looking at the study overall: The United States, Italy and Spain supplied acute and convalescent COVID-19 samples. The analysed material was cDNA or gDNA that came from T cells, B-cell-depleted T cells, or PBMCs.

The germline V gene encodes CDR1 LNHDA and CDR2 SQIVND (reference sequence). V lost 4 bases, J lost 3 bases, and 8 bases stayed unmatched. This CDR3 comprises 15 residues. The sequence was collected from a man aged 30 to 45 with COVID-19, enrolled during active disease. The source material was peripheral blood. This chain connects TRBV19 to TRBJ1-2, with TRBD1 matching over 7 bases. CDR3 sequence: CASSTSQGVHYGYTF. Here the CDR3 DNA reads TGTGCCAGTAGTACCTCGCAGGGGGTACACTATGGCTACACCTTC.